This entry is about one T cell receptor beta chain. Profiling relied on immunoSEQ multiplex PCR, and the TCRdb table lists in-frame clones only, not all of them. The sample carries 80,000 to 95,000 clones, about 86% recorded once. These data belong to a study of blood T cell repertoires in COVID-19. This CDR3 is built from 16 residues. The germline V gene encodes CDR1 KGHSH and CDR2 LQKENI. The V gene lost 0 bases and the J gene lost 7 bases, with 15 bases spanning the gap. The specimen sequenced was peripheral blood. The source is a woman of 80 years or more in a cohort sampled during active or convalescent COVID-19. The rearrangement uses TRBV18 and TRBJ2-2, with D possibly TRBD1 on 6 matching bases. The CDR3 is CASSPPGQGTNGELFF. The CDR3 region has the DNA TGTGCCAGCTCACCACCGGGGCAGGGGACGAACGGGGAGCTGTTTTTT.